This TCR beta chain was recorded in a study of blood T cell repertoires in COVID-19. Study details: The origin of the acute and convalescent COVID-19 samples was the United States, Italy and Spain. Nucleic acid was either cDNA or gDNA, and it came from T cells, B-cell-depleted T cells, or PBMCs.

CDR3 length: 14 amino acids. CDR1 is SQVTM and CDR2 is ANQGSEA in the germline V gene. Trimming stripped 6 bases from V and 8 bases from J, with 21 bases between. Methods used by the authors: Reference gene primer amplification in the assay estimated nucleated cell counts. Sequencing was performed with immunoSEQ multiplex PCR; in TCRdb, only in-frame clones are kept and a portion is missing. V and J calls and clone size are those listed in that table; D and trimming were worked out from the DNA. This sample has 140,000 to 150,000 clones; 84% occur once, and the top ten carry roughly 34%. Sequencing used peripheral blood. The chain has TRBV29-1 and TRBJ2-3; D ambiguous. The source of this sequence is a human donor in a cohort sampled during active COVID-19. The CDR3 region has the DNA TGCAGCGTCAATTCGGCTGGGCCCTTGAGTACGCAGTATTTT. Protein: CSVNSAGPLSTQYF.